The sequence of this T cell receptor (beta chain) was determined in a study of blood T cell repertoires in COVID-19. Across the whole study: Samples of COVID-19 (acute and convalescent) were obtained from the United States, Italy and Spain.

Using immunoSEQ multiplex PCR, the repertoire was profiled, and TCRdb retains in-frame clones only, with some absent. The sample includes roughly 69,000 clones, around 89% seen only once; the top ten take about 5%. There are 14 residues in the CDR3. Germline CDR1 reads SGDLS; CDR2 reads YYNGEE. V gave up 4 bases and J gave up 2 bases, with 13 bases separating them. The TCR originated in a man aged 50-60 years with acute or convalescent COVID-19. What was sequenced was peripheral blood. The chain couples TRBV9 to TRBJ2-7, with a weak D call TRBD1 (6 bases). The CDR3 coding sequence is TGTGCCAGCAGCCCTCTAGGGGGACCCTACGAGCAGTACTTC. Translation gives CASSPLGGPYEQYF.